Listed below are T cell receptor beta chains from one sample, sequenced in a study of shared clonotypes between healthy human individuals. Here immunoSEQ multiplex PCR was the method, and the copy in TCRdb shows in-frame clones only, minus some. Of some 500,000 clones in the sample, roughly 95% were seen once. The sequenced material came from naive CD4+ T cells sorted from blood. These receptor sequences come from a woman aged 30 to 39 in good health. The CDR3 runs from the conserved cysteine through the conserved F or W. Each record gives: J gene, clone size, V gene, D gene, CDR3 DNA, CDR3 protein. D genes are given only for firm matches. Clone size is given for some rows only: seen once, a few or many times, or a class if the clone is expanded.

TRBJ2-1,once,TRBV29-1,.,TGCAGCGTTGTGGGTTGGGCAGGAGGGATGGGTGAGCAGTTCTTC,CSVVGWAGGMGEQFF
TRBJ2-7,.,TRBV19,TRBD1,TGTGCCAGTAGTATGGGAGGACAGGGGCGCTACGAGCAGTACTTC,CASSMGGQGRYEQYF
TRBJ2-2,.,TRBV10-1,.,TGCGCCAGCAGCGGGTGGGGGGCGCCGGGCACCGGGGAGCTGTTTTTT,CASSGWGAPGTGELFF
TRBJ1-4,.,TRBV18,TRBD1,TGTGCCAGCTCACGAACCGGTGGGACAGGAGGCCTAGGTGAAAAACTGTTTTTT,CASSRTGGTGGLGEKLFF
TRBJ2-7,.,TRBV10-3,.,TGTGCCATCAGTGGTCAGTCGAGCTCCTACGAGCAGTACTTC,CAISGQSSSYEQYF
TRBJ2-5,.,TRBV5-1,.,TGCGCCAGCAGCGGCACCGGGATAAAAGAGACCCAGTACTTC,CASSGTGIKETQYF
TRBJ2-5,.,TRBV28,TRBD2,TGTGCCAGCAGTGTGCATAGCGGGAGCGAGACCCAGTACTTC,CASSVHSGSETQYF
TRBJ1-5,few,TRBV19,TRBD1,TGTGCCAGTAGTGCCCAGGGGGCCCAGCCCCAGCATTTT,CASSAQGAQPQHF
TRBJ2-2,.,TRBV19,.,TGTGCCAGTAGTTTAAACTACAGGCATGGGGAGCTGTTTTTT,CASSLNYRHGELFF
TRBJ1-2,.,TRBV10-1,.,TGCGCCAGCAGTATCGACATGGACTATGGCTACACCTTC,CASSIDMDYGYTF
TRBJ1-5,.,TRBV28,TRBD1,TGTGCCAGCAGTTTACGCAGACAGGGTAGAGATCAGCCCCAGCATTTT,CASSLRRQGRDQPQHF
TRBJ1-2,.,TRBV11-2,.,TGTGCCAGCAGACCGGTAGGCAGACCCAAGAAAGGCTACACCTTC,CASRPVGRPKKGYTF
TRBJ1-1,.,TRBV5-1,.,TGCGCCAGCACCTTGCGGGGCGACAGGAGCCGCACTGAAGCTTTCTTT,CASTLRGDRSRTEAFF
TRBJ2-7,once,TRBV4-1,TRBD2,TGCGCCAGCAGCCAAGAGGCGAATAGGCCGCGGGAGAACGAGCAGTACTTC,CASSQEANRPRENEQYF
TRBJ2-2,.,TRBV19,.,TGTGCCAGTAGTATAGGCCCGACAGTGAACACCGGGGAGCTGTTTTTT,CASSIGPTVNTGELFF
TRBJ1-1,.,TRBV5-1,TRBD1,TGCGCCAGCAGCGGACAGACAGGGCATGAAGCTTTCTTT,CASSGQTGHEAFF
TRBJ1-2,.,TRBV6-5,.,TGTGCCAGCAGACGCGACTGGACAGTTAACTATGGCTACACCTTC,CASRRDWTVNYGYTF
TRBJ2-7,once,TRBV2,TRBD1,TGTGCCAGCAAAAGGACAGGCCTAACCTACGAGCAGTACTTC,CASKRTGLTYEQYF
TRBJ2-1,.,TRBV10-3,.,TGTGCCATCAGCCCACTAGCAAGTAATGAGCAGTTCTTC,CAISPLASNEQFF
TRBJ2-7,.,TRBV27,.,TGTGCCAGCAGTAGCTGGACTCGCTACGAGCAGTACTTC,CASSSWTRYEQYF
TRBJ2-1,.,TRBV5-7,.,TGTGCCAGCAACTCCGGAGTGGGACAAGGGATCAGTGAGCAGTTCTTC,CASNSGVGQGISEQFF
TRBJ2-1,.,TRBV7-9,.,TGTGCCAGCAGCGGGACCGGCGGGTCTGAGCAGTTCTTC,CASSGTGGSEQFF
TRBJ1-1,.,TRBV6-4,.,TGTGCCAGCAGCCGCACAGGGTACACTGAAGCTTTCTTT,CASSRTGYTEAFF
TRBJ1-1,.,TRBV2,.,TGTGCCAGCAGTGAACGTAGGGCGAACACTGAAGCTTTCTTT,CASSERRANTEAFF
TRBJ2-1,.,TRBV5-6,.,TGTGCCAGCAGCGGCCCGGCTCACCTCCGAAATGAGCAGTTCTTC,CASSGPAHLRNEQFF
TRBJ2-6,once,TRBV5-1,TRBD2,TGCGCCAGCAGCTGGGGACTAGCGGGAATCTCTGGGGCCAACGTCCTGACTTTC,CASSWGLAGISGANVLTF
TRBJ1-2,.,TRBV5-1,TRBD1,TGCGCCAGCAGCCGGGAACAGGAGACAGGGAAGGGCTACACCTTC,CASSREQETGKGYTF
TRBJ2-7,.,TRBV6-4,TRBD1,TGTGCCAGCAGTGTGGGGACAGCCTACGAGCAGTACTTC,CASSVGTAYEQYF
TRBJ2-7,.,TRBV5-4,.,TGTGCCAGCAGCTTGGTCTTCGGGGGTCGTTACGAGCAGTACTTC,CASSLVFGGRYEQYF
TRBJ2-7,.,TRBV6-5,.,TGTGCCAGCAGTTACGACTCCTCGGGAGCCTACGAGCAGTACTTC,CASSYDSSGAYEQYF
TRBJ2-1,.,TRBV19,.,TGTGCCAGTAGTATCACCCCACAGGGAGGAGGCTACAATGAGCAGTTCTTC,CASSITPQGGGYNEQFF
TRBJ2-5,.,TRBV11-3,.,TGTGCCAGCAGCTTAGGCGCGGTACAGAAAGAGACCCAGTACTTC,CASSLGAVQKETQYF
TRBJ1-5,.,TRBV18,.,TGTGCCAGCTCACTAACAGGGTGGGATCAGCCCCAGCATTTT,CASSLTGWDQPQHF
TRBJ2-3,.,TRBV5-4,TRBD1,TGTGCCAGCAGGTCCTCAACAGGGGCAGATACGCAGTATTTT,CASRSSTGADTQYF
TRBJ2-3,.,TRBV18,TRBD2,TGTGCCAGCTCACTCTCGACTAGCGGGAGGGTGTATCCGCAGTATTTT,CASSLSTSGRVYPQYF
TRBJ1-5,.,TRBV7-8,TRBD1,TGTGCCAGCAGCCGTCTGGGACAGGGTTCGAGCAATCAGCCCCAGCATTTT,CASSRLGQGSSNQPQHF
TRBJ2-2,.,TRBV5-4,TRBD2,TGTGCCAGCAGTCCGACTAGCGGGTACACCGGGGAGCTGTTTTTT,CASSPTSGYTGELFF
TRBJ2-7,.,TRBV28,TRBD1,TGTGCCAGCAGTTCCGGACAGGTTAAGTACGAGCAGTACTTC,CASSSGQVKYEQYF
TRBJ2-1,.,TRBV5-4,TRBD1,TGTGCCAGCAGCTTGGCCTTGACAGGGCGCGATGAGCAGTTCTTC,CASSLALTGRDEQFF
TRBJ2-7,.,TRBV28,.,TGTGCCAGCAGTTTAGGCCAGCCAGAATACTCCTACGAGCAGTACTTC,CASSLGQPEYSYEQYF
TRBJ1-2,.,TRBV28,.,TGTGCCAGCCACCCGGGGCTGGTCTCTGGCTACACCTTC,CASHPGLVSGYTF
TRBJ1-5,.,TRBV7-8,.,TGTGCCAGCAGCTTCGGCAGGTTTGAAGGGAATCAGCCCCAGCATTTT,CASSFGRFEGNQPQHF
TRBJ2-5,.,TRBV11-1,TRBD2,TGTGCCAGCAGCTTAGGACCTAGCGGGAGTATAGAAGAGACCCAGTACTTC,CASSLGPSGSIEETQYF
TRBJ2-7,.,TRBV6-6,.,TGTGCCAGCAGGAATAGCGATCGATACGAGCAGTACTTC,CASRNSDRYEQYF
TRBJ2-2,.,TRBV14,TRBD2,TGTGCCAGCAGGCAGACTAGCGGTAACACCGGGGAGCTGTTTTTT,CASRQTSGNTGELFF
TRBJ1-1,.,TRBV13,.,TGTGCCAGCAGTGGCTCCGCCTTGAACACTGAAGCTTTCTTT,CASSGSALNTEAFF
TRBJ2-4,.,TRBV6-1,TRBD2,TGTGCCAGCACCGGGGGGGCTGTCCTTCACAACATTCAGTACTTC,CASTGGAVLHNIQYF
TRBJ1-5,.,TRBV19,TRBD1,TGTGCCAGTAGAGGGACAGGCAATCAGCCCCAGCATTTT,CASRGTGNQPQHF